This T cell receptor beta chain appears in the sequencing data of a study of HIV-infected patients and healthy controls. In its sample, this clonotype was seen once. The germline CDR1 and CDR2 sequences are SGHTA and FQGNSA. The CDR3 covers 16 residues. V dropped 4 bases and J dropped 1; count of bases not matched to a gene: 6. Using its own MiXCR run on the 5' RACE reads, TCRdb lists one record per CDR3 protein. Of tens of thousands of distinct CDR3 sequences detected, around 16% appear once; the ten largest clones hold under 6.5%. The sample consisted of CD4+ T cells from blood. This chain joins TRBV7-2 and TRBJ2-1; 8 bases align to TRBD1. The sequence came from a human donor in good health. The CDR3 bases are TGTGCCAGCAGCTCGGGGACAGGCTTATCCTACAATGAGCAGTTCTTC. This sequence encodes CASSSGTGLSYNEQFF. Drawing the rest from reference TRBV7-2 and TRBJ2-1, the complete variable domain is GAGVSQSPSNKVTEKGKDVELRCDPISGHTALYWYRQSLGQGLEFLIYFQGNSAPDKSGLPSDRFSAERTGGSVSTLTIQRTQQEDSAVYLCASSSGTGLSYNEQFFGPGTRLTVL.